The rows below give T cell receptor beta chains drawn from one sample of a study of cytomegalovirus exposure and HLA in healthy donors. Data came from immunoSEQ multiplex PCR; TCRdb stores just in-frame clones and leaves some out. The sample yields about 230,000 clones, 70% to 85% seen once. The sequencing input was PBMCs. These receptors originate from a woman aged 55-69 years in good health and CMV-seropositive. The conserved cysteine and the conserved F or W are not part of the CDR3 here.

J gene | V gene | CDR3 protein
TRBJ2-7 | TRBV19 | ASSRSGQSSYEQY
TRBJ1-2 | TRBV28 | ASSSGQLLYGYT
TRBJ1-1 | TRBV5-1 | ASSLASNRNTEAF
TRBJ2-1 | TRBV5-1 | ASSLTGTSYNEQF
TRBJ2-5 | TRBV6-4 | ASSEEQGETQY
TRBJ2-5 | TRBV30 | AYRTGSMETQY
TRBJ2-5 | TRBV10-3 | AIKGRGVQETQY
TRBJ1-5 | TRBV12-5 | ASGQWTLTQH
TRBJ1-1 | TRBV12-1 | ASSFLRPRGTEAF
TRBJ1-1 | TRBV28 | ASSPPTGRGGAF
NA | TRBV4-2 | ASSQGAGAYEQY